This T cell receptor (beta chain) was captured by sequencing in a study of blood T cell repertoires in COVID-19. Study-wide context: Collection of acute and convalescent COVID-19 samples took place in the United States, Italy and Spain.

Assay used: immunoSEQ multiplex PCR; TCRdb lists only in-frame clones, some missing. Of 350,000 to 550,000 clones in the sample, roughly 90% were seen once. CDR3 size: 14 residues. Germline CDR1 is SGHNT and CDR2 is YYREEE (reference sequence). J gave up 8 bases and V 5 bases, and 12 bases lay outside the gene matches. The chain joins TRBV5-4 to TRBJ1-2, with 7 bases fitting TRBD1. Sequencing was performed on peripheral blood. This receptor was obtained from a woman under 40 with acute or convalescent COVID-19. CDR3 in DNA: TGTGCCAGCAGGTTCCGAGGGGGCACAGCAGGCTACACCTTC. This codes for CASRFRGGTAGYTF.